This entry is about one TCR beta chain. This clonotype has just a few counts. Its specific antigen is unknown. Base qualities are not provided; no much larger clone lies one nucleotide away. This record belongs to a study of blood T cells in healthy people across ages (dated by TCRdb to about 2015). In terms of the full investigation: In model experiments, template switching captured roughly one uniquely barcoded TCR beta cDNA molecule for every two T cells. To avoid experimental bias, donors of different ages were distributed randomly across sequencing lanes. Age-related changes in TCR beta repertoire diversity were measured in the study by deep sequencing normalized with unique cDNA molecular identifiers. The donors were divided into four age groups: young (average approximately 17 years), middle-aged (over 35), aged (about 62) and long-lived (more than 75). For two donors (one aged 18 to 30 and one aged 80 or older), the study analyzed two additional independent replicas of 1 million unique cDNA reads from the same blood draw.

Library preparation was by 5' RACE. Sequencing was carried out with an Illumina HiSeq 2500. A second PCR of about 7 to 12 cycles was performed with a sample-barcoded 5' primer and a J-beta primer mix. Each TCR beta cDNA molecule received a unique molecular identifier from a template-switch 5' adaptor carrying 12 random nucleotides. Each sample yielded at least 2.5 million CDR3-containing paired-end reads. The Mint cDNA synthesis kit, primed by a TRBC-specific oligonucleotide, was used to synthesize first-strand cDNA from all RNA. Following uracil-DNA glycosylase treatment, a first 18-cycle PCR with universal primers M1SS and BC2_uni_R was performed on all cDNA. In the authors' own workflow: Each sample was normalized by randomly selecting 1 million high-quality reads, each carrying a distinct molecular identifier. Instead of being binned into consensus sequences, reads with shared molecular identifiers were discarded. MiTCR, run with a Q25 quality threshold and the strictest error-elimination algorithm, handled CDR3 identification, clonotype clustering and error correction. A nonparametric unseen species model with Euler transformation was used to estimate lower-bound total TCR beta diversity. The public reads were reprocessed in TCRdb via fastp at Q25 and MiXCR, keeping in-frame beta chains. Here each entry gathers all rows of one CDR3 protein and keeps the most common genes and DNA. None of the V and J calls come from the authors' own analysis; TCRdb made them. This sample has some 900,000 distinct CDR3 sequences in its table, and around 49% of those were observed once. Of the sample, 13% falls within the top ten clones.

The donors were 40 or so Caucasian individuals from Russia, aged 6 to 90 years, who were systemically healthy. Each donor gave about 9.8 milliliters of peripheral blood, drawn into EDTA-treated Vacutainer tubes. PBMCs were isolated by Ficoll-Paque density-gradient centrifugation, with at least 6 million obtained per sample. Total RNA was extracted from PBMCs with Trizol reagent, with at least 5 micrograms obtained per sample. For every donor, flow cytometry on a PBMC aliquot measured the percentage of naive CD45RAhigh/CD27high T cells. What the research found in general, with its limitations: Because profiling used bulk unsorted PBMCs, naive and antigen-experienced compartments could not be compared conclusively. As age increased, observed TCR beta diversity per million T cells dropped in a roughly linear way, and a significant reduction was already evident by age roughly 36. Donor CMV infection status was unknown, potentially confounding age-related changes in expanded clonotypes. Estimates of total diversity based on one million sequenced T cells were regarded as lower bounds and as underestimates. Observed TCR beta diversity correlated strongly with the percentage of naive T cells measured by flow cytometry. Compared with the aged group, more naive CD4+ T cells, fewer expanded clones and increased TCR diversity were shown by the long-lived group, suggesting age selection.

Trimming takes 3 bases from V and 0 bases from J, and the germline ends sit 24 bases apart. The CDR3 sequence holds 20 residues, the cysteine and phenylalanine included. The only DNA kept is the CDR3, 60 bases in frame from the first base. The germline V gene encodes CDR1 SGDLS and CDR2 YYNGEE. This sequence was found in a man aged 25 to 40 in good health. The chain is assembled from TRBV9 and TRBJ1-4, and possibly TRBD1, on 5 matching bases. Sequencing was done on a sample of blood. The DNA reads TGTGCCAGCAGCGCCACCCCGGACACCGATTACCTCGCAACTAATGAAAAACTGTTTTTT. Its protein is CASSATPDTDYLATNEKLFF.